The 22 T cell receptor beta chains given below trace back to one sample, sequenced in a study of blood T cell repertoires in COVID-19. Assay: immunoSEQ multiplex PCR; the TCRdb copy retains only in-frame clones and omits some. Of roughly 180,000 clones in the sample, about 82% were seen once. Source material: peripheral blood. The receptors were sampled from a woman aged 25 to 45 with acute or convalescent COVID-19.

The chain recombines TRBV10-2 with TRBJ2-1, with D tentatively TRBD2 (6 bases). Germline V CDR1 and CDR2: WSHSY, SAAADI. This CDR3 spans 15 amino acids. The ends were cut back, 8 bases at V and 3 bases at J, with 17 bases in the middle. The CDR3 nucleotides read TGCGCCAGCCCATCTGGGAGGAAGGGCTACAATGAGCAGTTCTTC. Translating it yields CASPSGRKGYNEQFF.

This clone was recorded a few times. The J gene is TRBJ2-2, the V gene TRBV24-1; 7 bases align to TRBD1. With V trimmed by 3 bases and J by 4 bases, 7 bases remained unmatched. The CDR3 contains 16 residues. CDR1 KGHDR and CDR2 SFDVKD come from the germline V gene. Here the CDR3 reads CATSDPFTGATGELFF. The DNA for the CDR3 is TGTGCCACCAGTGATCCTTTCACAGGGGCCACCGGGGAGCTGTTTTTT.

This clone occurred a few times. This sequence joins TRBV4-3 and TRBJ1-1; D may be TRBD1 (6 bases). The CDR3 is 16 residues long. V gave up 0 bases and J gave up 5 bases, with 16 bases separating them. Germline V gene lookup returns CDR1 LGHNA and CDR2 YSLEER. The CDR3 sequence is CASSQDVQGGPTEAFF. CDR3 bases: TGCGCCAGCAGCCAAGACGTTCAAGGGGGACCAACTGAAGCTTTCTTT.

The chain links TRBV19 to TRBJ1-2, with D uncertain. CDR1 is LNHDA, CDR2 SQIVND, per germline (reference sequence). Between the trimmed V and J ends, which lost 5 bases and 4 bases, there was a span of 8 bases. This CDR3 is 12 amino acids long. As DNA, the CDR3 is TGTGCCAGTAGTGCACCAGGCTATGGCTACACCTTC. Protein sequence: CASSAPGYGYTF.

CDR3 sequence (DNA): TGCGCCAGCAGCTTCGCAACGTCTCCGGGAAAACTGTTTTTT. Protein product: CASSFATSPGKLFF. This sequence joins TRBV5-1 and TRBJ1-4; D ambiguous. The CDR3 runs 14 residues. V shed 2 bases and J shed 10 bases, with 15 bases lying between them. The germline CDR1 and CDR2 sequences are SGHRS and YFSETQ. Full variable domain (rest looked up from reference TRBV5-1 and TRBJ1-4): KAGVTQTPRYLIKTRGQQVTLSCSPISGHRSVSWYQQTPGQGLQFLFEYFSETQRNKGNFPGRFSGRQFSNSRSEMNVSTLELGDSALYLCASSFATSPGKLFFGSGTQLSVL.

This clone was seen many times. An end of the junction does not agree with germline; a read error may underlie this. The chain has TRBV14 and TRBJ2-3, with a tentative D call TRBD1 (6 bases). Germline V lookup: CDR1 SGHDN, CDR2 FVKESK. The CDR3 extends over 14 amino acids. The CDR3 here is CASSPTGPTGTQYF. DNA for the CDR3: TGTGCCAGCAGCCCAACGGGTCCGACAGGTACGCAGTATTTT.

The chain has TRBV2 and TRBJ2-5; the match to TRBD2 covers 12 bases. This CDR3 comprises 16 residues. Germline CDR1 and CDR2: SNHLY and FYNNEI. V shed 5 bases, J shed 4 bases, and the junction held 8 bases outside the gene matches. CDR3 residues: CASSPSGGARGETQYF. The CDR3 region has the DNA TGTGCCAGCAGTCCTAGCGGGGGGGCTCGGGGAGAGACCCAGTACTTC.

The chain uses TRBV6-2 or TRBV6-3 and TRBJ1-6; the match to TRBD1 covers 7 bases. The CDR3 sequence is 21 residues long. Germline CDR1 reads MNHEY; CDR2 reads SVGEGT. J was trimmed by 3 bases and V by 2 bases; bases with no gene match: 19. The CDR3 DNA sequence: TGTGCCAGCAGTTACCCACCCTTCGTCCCGGGACAGCCAGTCTATAATTCACCCCTCCACTTT. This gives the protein CASSYPPFVPGQPVYNSPLHF.

In DNA, the CDR3 is TGTGCCAGCAGACGACAGGGCTCCACCGGGGAGCTGTTTTTT. This translates into CASRRQGSTGELFF. The rearrangement joins TRBV28 to TRBJ2-2, with TRBD1 matching over 7 bases. Trimming removed 6 bases from V and 4 bases from J; junction bases left unmatched: 5. Germline CDR1 reads MDHEN; CDR2 reads SYDVKM. CDR3 length: 14 amino acids.

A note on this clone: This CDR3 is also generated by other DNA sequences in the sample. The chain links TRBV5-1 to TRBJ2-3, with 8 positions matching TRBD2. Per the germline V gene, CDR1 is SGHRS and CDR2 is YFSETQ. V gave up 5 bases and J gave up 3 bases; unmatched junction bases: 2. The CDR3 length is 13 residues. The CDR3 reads CASRREGTDTQYF. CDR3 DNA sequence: TGCGCCAGCAGACGGGAGGGGACAGATACGCAGTATTTT.

CDR3 amino acids: CAISENSGGVNTGELFF. The CDR3 nucleotides are TGTGCCATCAGTGAGAATAGCGGGGGGGTTAACACCGGGGAGCTGTTTTTT. The chain couples TRBV10-3 to TRBJ2-2, with 11 positions matching TRBD2. V trimming: 2 bases; J trimming: 2 bases; junction bases outside the gene matches: 4. The CDR3 has 17 amino acids. The germline V gene encodes CDR1 ENHRY and CDR2 SYGVKD.

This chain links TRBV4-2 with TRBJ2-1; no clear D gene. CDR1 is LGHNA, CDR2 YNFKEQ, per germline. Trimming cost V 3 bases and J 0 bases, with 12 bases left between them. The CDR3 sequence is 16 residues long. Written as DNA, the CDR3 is TGTGCCAGCAGCCAGAGCCCCCAGCGCTCCTACAATGAGCAGTTCTTC. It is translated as CASSQSPQRSYNEQFF.

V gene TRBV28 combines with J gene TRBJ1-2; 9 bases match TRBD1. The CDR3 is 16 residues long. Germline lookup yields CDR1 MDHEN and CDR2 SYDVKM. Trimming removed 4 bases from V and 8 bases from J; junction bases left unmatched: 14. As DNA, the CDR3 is TGTGCCAGCAGTTCCTCCCGCGACAGGGGGGTAGGAGGCTACACCTTC. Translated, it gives CASSSSRDRGVGGYTF.

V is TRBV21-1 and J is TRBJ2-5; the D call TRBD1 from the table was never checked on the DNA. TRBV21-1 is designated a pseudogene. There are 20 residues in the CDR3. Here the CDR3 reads CASSKACRQVLGAMIETQYF. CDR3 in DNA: TGTGCCAGCAGCAAAGCTTGTCGACAGGTGTTGGGAGCCATGATAGAGACCCAGTACTTC.

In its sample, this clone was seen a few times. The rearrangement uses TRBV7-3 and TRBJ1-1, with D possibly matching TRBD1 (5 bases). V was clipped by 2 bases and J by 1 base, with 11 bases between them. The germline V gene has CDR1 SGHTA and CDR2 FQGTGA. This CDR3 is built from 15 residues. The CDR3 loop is CASSLVGGANTEAFF. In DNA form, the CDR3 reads TGTGCCAGCAGCTTAGTTGGCGGGGCGAACACTGAAGCTTTCTTT.

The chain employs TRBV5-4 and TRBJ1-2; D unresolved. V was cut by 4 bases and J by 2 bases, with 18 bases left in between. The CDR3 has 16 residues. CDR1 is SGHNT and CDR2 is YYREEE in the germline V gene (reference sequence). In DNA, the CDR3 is TGTGCCAGCAGCCCCACCACCCCCCTCCGGAACTATGGCTACACCTTC. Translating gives CASSPTTPLRNYGYTF.

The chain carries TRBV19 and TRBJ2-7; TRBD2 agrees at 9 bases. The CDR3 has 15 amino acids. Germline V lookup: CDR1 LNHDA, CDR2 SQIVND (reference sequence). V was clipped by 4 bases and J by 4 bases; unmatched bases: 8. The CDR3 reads CASSSGLAGTYEQYF. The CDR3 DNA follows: TGTGCCAGTAGTAGCGGTCTAGCGGGGACTTACGAGCAGTACTTC.

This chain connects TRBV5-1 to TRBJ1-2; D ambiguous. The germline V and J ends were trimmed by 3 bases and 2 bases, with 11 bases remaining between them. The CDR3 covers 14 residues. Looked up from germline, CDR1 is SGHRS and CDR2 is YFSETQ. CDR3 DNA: TGCGCCAGCAGCTCGCTGGAGGGAAACTATGGCTACACCTTC. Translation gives CASSSLEGNYGYTF.

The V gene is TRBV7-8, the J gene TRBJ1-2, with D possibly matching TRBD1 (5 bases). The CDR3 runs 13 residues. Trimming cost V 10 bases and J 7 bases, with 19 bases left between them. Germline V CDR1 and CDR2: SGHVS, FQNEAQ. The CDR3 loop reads CAIIGPPGGGYTF. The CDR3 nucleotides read TGTGCCATAATTGGGCCTCCGGGGGGTGGCTACACCTTC.

The CDR3 nucleotides read TGTGCCAGCAGCGAGGTGACTAGCGGGACCGGGGAGCTGTTTTTT. Amino acids: CASSEVTSGTGELFF. This sequence joins TRBV9 and TRBJ2-2; 10 bases align to TRBD2. V was pared by 3 bases and J by 5 bases, with 4 bases of the junction left unmatched. Germline V gene sequence: CDR1 SGDLS, CDR2 YYNGEE. The CDR3 covers 15 residues.

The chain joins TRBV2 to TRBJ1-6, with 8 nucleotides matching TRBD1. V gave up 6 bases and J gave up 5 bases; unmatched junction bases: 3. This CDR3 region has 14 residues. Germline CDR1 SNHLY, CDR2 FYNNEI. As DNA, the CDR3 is TGTGCCAGCAGACAGGACAGGGATAATTCACCCCTCCACTTT. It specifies CASRQDRDNSPLHF.

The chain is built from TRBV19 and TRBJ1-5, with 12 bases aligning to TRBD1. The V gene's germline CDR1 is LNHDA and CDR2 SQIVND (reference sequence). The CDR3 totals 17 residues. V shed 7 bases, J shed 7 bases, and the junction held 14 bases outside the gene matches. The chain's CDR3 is CASTPVGQGAFWQPQHF. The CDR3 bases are TGTGCCAGTACCCCGGTGGGACAGGGGGCTTTTTGGCAGCCCCAGCATTTT.